These T cell receptor beta chains were read from a single sample in a study of shared clonotypes between healthy human individuals. Sequencing was performed with immunoSEQ multiplex PCR; in TCRdb, only in-frame clones are kept and a portion is missing. The sample shows 2 million or so clones, roughly 94% of them seen only once. Sequencing used naive CD4+ T cells sorted from blood. These receptors were collected from a man in his late teens or twenties in good health. Each CDR3 is given with its conserved first and last residue. A D gene is named only where the DNA matches it firmly. The listing skips clone size in some rows; elsewhere it reads once, few, many or a size class.

d_call,v_call,clone_size,j_call,cdr3_length,cdr3_nt,cdr3_aa
TRBD2,TRBV18,NA,TRBJ2-3,17,TGTGCCAGCTCGCCGTACATCCTAGCGGGAGTGGTAGATACGCAGTATTTT,CASSPYILAGVVDTQYF
NA,TRBV5-1,NA,TRBJ2-6,15,TGCGCCAGCAGCTTAACCGGGGACTGGGCCAACGTCCTGACTTTC,CASSLTGDWANVLTF
TRBD1,TRBV6-1,NA,TRBJ1-5,15,TGTGCCAGCAGTGAATTAGACAGGGACAATCAGCCCCAGCATTTT,CASSELDRDNQPQHF
TRBD1,TRBV5-1,NA,TRBJ1-3,16,TGCGCCAGCAGCTTGGGTGGACAGGGGCCTGGAAACACCATATATTTT,CASSLGGQGPGNTIYF
NA,TRBV6-6,NA,TRBJ2-2,13,TGTGCCACCTCCAGCAGGAACACCGGGGAGCTGTTTTTT,CATSSRNTGELFF
TRBD1,TRBV7-9,NA,TRBJ1-6,17,TGTGCCAGCAGCATCGGGACAGGGGGTTCCTATAATTCACCCCTCCACTTT,CASSIGTGGSYNSPLHF
NA,TRBV11-2,NA,TRBJ1-6,15,TGTGCCAGCAGCTTACGAGGGGCAATCTATTCACCCCTCCACTTT,CASSLRGAIYSPLHF
TRBD1,TRBV11-2,NA,TRBJ1-2,15,TGTGCCAGCAGCTTAGACCTAGGGACAGGCTATGGCTACACCTTC,CASSLDLGTGYGYTF
NA,TRBV11-2,NA,TRBJ2-2,14,TGTGCCAGCAGACGAGGCTCGAACACCGGGGAGCTGTTTTTT,CASRRGSNTGELFF
NA,TRBV7-2,NA,TRBJ1-1,13,TGTGCCAGCAGCTTAGGGACTGGTGCTGAAGCTTTCTTT,CASSLGTGAEAFF
TRBD1,TRBV7-9,NA,TRBJ1-1,14,TGTGCCAGCAGCTTCCAGGGGGCGAGCACTGAAGCTTTCTTT,CASSFQGASTEAFF
TRBD1,TRBV4-2,NA,TRBJ2-3,15,TGTGCCAGCAGCCCAGTTGGGACAGGCACAGATACGCAGTATTTT,CASSPVGTGTDTQYF
TRBD2,TRBV7-8,once,TRBJ2-7,16,TGTGCCAGCAGCCCTGGACTAGCGGGAGCCTCCTACGAGCAGTACTTC,CASSPGLAGASYEQYF
NA,TRBV5-4,once,TRBJ2-2,15,TGTGCCAGCAGCTTGGGCGGGATCGAGGGCGGGGAGCTGTTTTTT,CASSLGGIEGGELFF
TRBD1,TRBV18,NA,TRBJ1-6,14,TGTGCCAGCTCCACCGACAGGGTAGCTTCACCCCTCCACTTT,CASSTDRVASPLHF
TRBD2,TRBV4-1,NA,TRBJ2-3,18,TGCGCCAGCAGCTCGTTGGGGGAGGGCTACGGACGCACAGATACGCAGTATTTT,CASSSLGEGYGRTDTQYF
NA,TRBV7-9,once,TRBJ1-2,16,TGTGCCAGCAGCCCCCCCAGGGAAACCAGGGCGAGGGGCTACACCTTC,CASSPPRETRARGYTF
NA,TRBV19,NA,TRBJ1-1,15,TGTGCCAGTAGTCCGACAGGCCGACTGAACACTGAAGCTTTCTTT,CASSPTGRLNTEAFF
NA,TRBV11-2,NA,TRBJ2-1,15,TGTGCCAGCAGCCATGGGGAGATCCTCTACAATGAGCAGTTCTTC,CASSHGEILYNEQFF
NA,TRBV9,NA,TRBJ1-6,16,TGTGCCAGCAGCGTTGCACCTAGCTCCTATAATTCACCCCTCCACTTT,CASSVAPSSYNSPLHF
NA,TRBV4-3,NA,TRBJ2-7,13,TGCGCCAGCAGTCGGACGCTCACCTACGAGCAGTACTTC,CASSRTLTYEQYF
NA,TRBV28,once,TRBJ2-7,11,TGTGCCAGCAGTTTCGGATACGAGCAGTACTTC,CASSFGYEQYF
NA,TRBV7-8,NA,TRBJ1-2,14,TGTGCAAGCGGGTTTGACAGCCACAACTATGGCTACACCTTC,CASGFDSHNYGYTF
NA,TRBV5-5,NA,TRBJ2-1,16,TGTGCCAGCAGCTTGACGAATAGCGTCGCAGGTCGAGAGCAGTTCTTC,CASSLTNSVAGREQFF
NA,TRBV10-3,once,TRBJ2-7,15,TGTGCCATCAGTGATGGGGCAGGAATCTCCTACGAGCAGTACTTC,CAISDGAGISYEQYF
NA,TRBV7-9,NA,TRBJ1-3,15,TGTGCCAGCCCTTCCGGGGGAACCTCTGGAAACACCATATATTTT,CASPSGGTSGNTIYF
NA,TRBV10-2,NA,TRBJ2-5,12,TGCGCCAGCAGTGAATGGGGGGAGACCCAGTACTTC,CASSEWGETQYF
NA,TRBV7-9,NA,TRBJ2-3,17,TGTGCCAGCTCTAAAGGGGGACTTCCCCTTCTCACAGATACGCAGTATTTT,CASSKGGLPLLTDTQYF
NA,TRBV2,NA,TRBJ2-1,12,TGTGCCAGCTCAAAGACCAACAATGAGCAGTTCTTC,CASSKTNNEQFF
NA,TRBV6-5,NA,TRBJ2-5,14,TGTGCCAGCAGCAAAGCCGGAACCCGAGAGACCCAGTACTTC,CASSKAGTRETQYF
TRBD1,TRBV2,NA,TRBJ2-1,13,TGTGCCAGCATCCGGGACAGCGGCAATGAGCAGTTCTTC,CASIRDSGNEQFF
NA,TRBV5-1,NA,TRBJ2-3,15,TGCGCCAGCAGCTTCGGGGCAGCTAGCACAGATACGCAGTATTTT,CASSFGAASTDTQYF
NA,TRBV10-3,few,TRBJ1-6,13,TGTGCCACTGGGTCGGGGGCTGATTCACCCCTCCACTTT,CATGSGADSPLHF
TRBD2,TRBV7-2,NA,TRBJ2-7,14,TGTGCCAGCAGCTTAGCGGGAGGGTCCTACGAGCAGTACTTC,CASSLAGGSYEQYF
NA,TRBV4-3,NA,TRBJ2-2,15,TGCGCCAGCAGCCAAAGGGGGGGAAACACCGGGGAGCTGTTTTTT,CASSQRGGNTGELFF
NA,TRBV6-6,once,TRBJ1-4,14,TGTGCCAGCGGTATTCGCCTAGCCAATGAAAAACTGTTTTTT,CASGIRLANEKLFF
NA,TRBV4-3,NA,TRBJ2-6,16,TGCGCCAGCAGCCAAAGCCCGACACAGGGGGCCAACGTCCTGACTTTC,CASSQSPTQGANVLTF
TRBD1,TRBV18,NA,TRBJ1-1,15,TGTGCCAGCTCACCCGGGGACAGGGGTAACACTGAAGCTTTCTTT,CASSPGDRGNTEAFF
NA,TRBV27,NA,TRBJ2-7,13,TGTGCCAGCAGTACCCCGGACAGCTCCGAGCAGTACTTC,CASSTPDSSEQYF
TRBD2,TRBV4-1,NA,TRBJ2-5,15,TGCGCCAGCAGCCAAGAAAACCAGCGGGGGGAGACCCAGTACTTC,CASSQENQRGETQYF
NA,TRBV6-5,NA,TRBJ1-4,14,TGTGCCAGCAGTCCCGGGACGTCTGCTAAATCGTTGTTTTTT,CASSPGTSAKSLFF
TRBD1,TRBV30,NA,TRBJ2-7,15,TGTGCCTGGAGTAGGGACAGGGGGCCCTCCTACGAGCAGTACTTC,CAWSRDRGPSYEQYF
NA,TRBV28,NA,TRBJ2-4,14,TGTACCAGCAGCCGTCAAGGGGCCAAAAACATTCAGTACTTC,CTSSRQGAKNIQYF
NA,TRBV2,NA,TRBJ2-2,15,TGTGCCAGCAGTGTCAGGAGGGGCAACACCGGGGAGCTGTTTTTT,CASSVRRGNTGELFF
TRBD2,TRBV2,NA,TRBJ2-3,14,TGTGCCAGCAGTGGCCTAGCGGCAACAGATACGCAGTATTTT,CASSGLAATDTQYF
NA,TRBV6-1,NA,TRBJ2-1,15,TGTGCCAGCAGTGAGGGTGATGCGGGAAACAATGAGCAGTTCTTC,CASSEGDAGNNEQFF
NA,TRBV9,NA,TRBJ2-5,16,TGTGCCAGCAGCGTAGGGCCCCTAGCCGGGGTAGAGACCCAGTACTTC,CASSVGPLAGVETQYF
NA,TRBV6-6,NA,TRBJ1-6,16,TGTGCCAGCAGTACGGACGCCTCTAGATCGAAATCACCCCTCCACTTT,CASSTDASRSKSPLHF
NA,TRBV4-1,NA,TRBJ2-6,19,TGCGCCAGCAGCCAAGAAAAGGGCAGGGGTATATCTGGGGCCAACGTCCTGACTTTC,CASSQEKGRGISGANVLTF
NA,TRBV7-8,NA,TRBJ2-1,14,TGTGCCAGCAGCTGGGGACAACCCGACAATGAGCAGTTCTTC,CASSWGQPDNEQFF
NA,TRBV18,NA,TRBJ1-3,15,TGTGCCAGCTCACCACAGGGTTCGTCTGGAAACACCATATATTTT,CASSPQGSSGNTIYF
TRBD2,TRBV6-6,NA,TRBJ2-7,16,TGTGCCAGCAGCCCCATGGAAGCGGGGACCAGGAACGAGCAGTACTTC,CASSPMEAGTRNEQYF
NA,TRBV7-9,NA,TRBJ2-1,13,TGTGCCAGCAGCGCTGTGAGGGACGGTGAGCAGTTCTTC,CASSAVRDGEQFF